The clone carrying this T cell receptor beta chain came up once. The antigen is undetermined. These data come from a study of T cells in Graves' hyperthyroidism and ophthalmopathy. Overall study findings and caveats: Most thyroid clonotypes with frequency above 0.001 were detected in blood.

Template material for amplifying TCR beta CDR3 regions consisted of RNA transcripts. An initial round of RT-PCR targeting the TCR CDR3 relied on the HTBI primer set. One entry per CDR3 protein results from TCRdb running MiXCR on the multiplex PCR reads. The sample consists of about 460,000 distinct CDR3 sequences, around a fifth of them appearing once. This CDR3 region has 16 residues. Germline values: CDR1 PRHDT, CDR2 FYEKMQ (reference sequence). V lost 4 bases to trimming and J lost 2 bases; unmatched junction nucleotides: 8. Sequenced input: blood. This receptor was taken from a woman in her 70s with Graves' ophthalmopathy. The genes are TRBV13 and TRBJ2-3; 8 bases are a match to TRBD2. CDR3 amino acids: CASSSEAGLDTDTQYF. The DNA of the CDR3 is TGTGCCAGCAGCTCGGAAGCGGGACTAGACACAGATACGCAGTATTTT.